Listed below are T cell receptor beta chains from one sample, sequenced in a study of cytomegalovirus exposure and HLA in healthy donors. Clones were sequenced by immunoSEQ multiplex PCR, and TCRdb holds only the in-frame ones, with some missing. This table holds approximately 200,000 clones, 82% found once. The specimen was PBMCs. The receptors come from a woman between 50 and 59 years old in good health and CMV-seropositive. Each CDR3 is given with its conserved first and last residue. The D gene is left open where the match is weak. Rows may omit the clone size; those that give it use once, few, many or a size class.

TGCGCCAGCAGTCCTCCGGGACTAGCTTTCTACGAGCAGTACTTC,CASSPPGLAFYEQYF,TRBV10-2,TRBJ2-7,.,TRBD2
TGTGCCAGCAGCATAAGGGGGCCGCGCCCCGCAGAGACCCAGTACTTC,CASSIRGPRPAETQYF,TRBV21-1,TRBJ2-5,.,.
TGTGCCATCAGTGAGTCGCCACAGATCTACGAGCAGTACTTC,CAISESPQIYEQYF,TRBV10-3,TRBJ2-7,.,.
TGTGCCAGCAGCCTAAACAGGGTGCGGTACGAGCAGTACTTC,CASSLNRVRYEQYF,TRBV7-2,TRBJ2-7,.,.
TGTGCCAGCAGCCTGGGGACAGTAAGTTTCCAAGAGACCCAGTACTTC,CASSLGTVSFQETQYF,TRBV5-8,TRBJ2-5,.,TRBD1
TGTGCCAGCAGCTTACGGGGCCAAGAGACCCAGTACTTC,CASSLRGQETQYF,TRBV11-2,TRBJ2-5,.,.
TGTGCCAGCTCACGGGAAAGGGGGAGAGGAAACACCATATATTTT,CASSRERGRGNTIYF,TRBV18,TRBJ1-3,.,.
TGCGCCAGCAGCTTGGAGGGGCAGCGGGATGAGCAGTTCTTC,CASSLEGQRDEQFF,TRBV5-1,TRBJ2-1,once,.
TGTGCCAGCAGCTTAGAATGGGCCGACAGGGTCATCCCCTACGAGCAGTACTTC,CASSLEWADRVIPYEQYF,TRBV7-9,TRBJ2-7,.,TRBD1
TGTGCCGACTGGCGGTTCGGAAACACCATATATTTT,CADWRFGNTIYF,TRBV6-5,TRBJ1-3,once,.
TGTGCCAGCAGCTTAGCGATCGGCTACGAGCAGTACTTC,CASSLAIGYEQYF,TRBV7-9,TRBJ2-7,once,.
TGTGCCAGTAGTAGGCAGGGGGCATCCGAGCAGTACTTC,CASSRQGASEQYF,TRBV19,TRBJ2-7,.,TRBD1
TGTGCCAGCAGCCACAGGGGAGCGACTGGAAACACCATATATTTT,CASSHRGATGNTIYF,TRBV6-5,TRBJ1-3,.,TRBD1
TGTGCCAGCAGCACCGGGACAGGGGGCACAGATACGCAGTATTTT,CASSTGTGGTDTQYF,TRBV6-1,TRBJ2-3,.,TRBD1
TGTGCCAGCAGCCCGCCCGGGACAGGGTACAATGAGCAGTTCTTC,CASSPPGTGYNEQFF,TRBV7-2,TRBJ2-1,.,TRBD1
TGTGCCAGCAGTGGAATGGCAGGGGGATTGTCACCCCTCCACTTT,CASSGMAGGLSPLHF,TRBV2,TRBJ1-6,once,TRBD1
TGTGCCAGCAGCTTGGACAGGGGGTCCACCGGGGAGCTGTTTTTT,CASSLDRGSTGELFF,TRBV11-2,TRBJ2-2,few,TRBD1
TGTGCCAGCAGCCAAGAGAGTGGACTAGCGGACACCGGGGAGCTGTTTTTT,CASSQESGLADTGELFF,TRBV4-2,TRBJ2-2,once,TRBD2
TGCGCCAGCAGCTTGGGGGCAACCTACAATGAGCAGTTCTTC,CASSLGATYNEQFF,TRBV5-1,TRBJ2-1,.,.
TGCGCCAGCAGCCAAGCAGACCGGACACTCATGAACACTGAAGCTTTCTTT,CASSQADRTLMNTEAFF,TRBV4-3,TRBJ1-1,.,.
TGTGCCAGCAGCCAGAACCGCGGTGAGCCCCAGCATTTT,CASSQNRGEPQHF,TRBV14,TRBJ1-5,.,.
TGTGCCACCACCCAGGGGACAGGGTACTATGGCTACACCTTC,CATTQGTGYYGYTF,TRBV6-5,TRBJ1-2,few,TRBD1
TGTGCCAGCAGCTTGTGGTTGATCGGTGTGGACACCATATATTTT,CASSLWLIGVDTIYF,TRBV5-8,TRBJ1-3,.,.
TGTGCCAGCAGTAACAGGTTAACTAATGAAAAACTGTTTTTT,CASSNRLTNEKLFF,TRBV27,TRBJ1-4,.,.
TGTGCCAGCAGTGACTCTGGTAGCCTCGCTAATGAGCAGTTCTTC,CASSDSGSLANEQFF,TRBV6-4,TRBJ2-1,.,.
TGTGCCAGCAGCCTCTCCCGCTCCCGTAGGGGCACTGAAGCTTTCTTT,CASSLSRSRRGTEAFF,TRBV5-4,TRBJ1-1,.,.
TGTGCCAGTAGTTCCAGGGCAGGCGCCCAGTACTTC,CASSSRAGAQYF,TRBV19,TRBJ2-5,.,.
TGTGCCAGCAGCATTCAGGGGCAACGGGGCGAGCAGTACTTC,CASSIQGQRGEQYF,TRBV7-2,TRBJ2-7,.,.
TGTGCCATCAGTGAGTCGACAGGGAAGACAGATACGCAGTATTTT,CAISESTGKTDTQYF,TRBV10-3,TRBJ2-3,.,TRBD1
TGCGCCAGCAGCTTAATGACAGGGGCTGGTGTGGAGCAGTTCTTC,CASSLMTGAGVEQFF,TRBV5-1,TRBJ2-1,few,TRBD1
TGTGCCAGCACCGTGGGGGGTAGTACTAACTATGGCTACACCTTC,CASTVGGSTNYGYTF,TRBV11-2,TRBJ1-2,.,.
TGTGCCAGCAGTCAGGGGGACGTGAACACTGAAGCTTTCTTT,CASSQGDVNTEAFF,TRBV6-6,TRBJ1-1,.,TRBD1
TGTGCCAGCAACCCCGCGAGCTCCTACAATGAGCAGTTCTTC,CASNPASSYNEQFF,TRBV2,TRBJ2-1,.,.
TGTGCCAGCAGCTCCATGGGGGGGGCCACAGATACGCAGTATTTT,CASSSMGGATDTQYF,TRBV28,TRBJ2-3,.,.
TGTGCCAGCTCGTCGGGACAGGGGAACTATGGCTACACCTTC,CASSSGQGNYGYTF,TRBV19,TRBJ1-2,.,TRBD1
TGTGCCAGCAGCTTAGGGGGACTAGTTGGGGAGACCCAGTACTTC,CASSLGGLVGETQYF,TRBV7-2,TRBJ2-5,once,TRBD2
TGCGCCAGCAGCTTGTCTATCGACAGCGCCACAGATACGCAGTATTTT,CASSLSIDSATDTQYF,TRBV5-1,TRBJ2-3,.,.
TGCGCCAGCAGCTTGGCCCTACAGGGATACGAGCAGTACTTC,CASSLALQGYEQYF,TRBV5-1,TRBJ2-7,.,.
TGTGCCAGCAGTTTACTAGGACAGGGACCCCCCTACGAGCAGTACTTC,CASSLLGQGPPYEQYF,TRBV28,TRBJ2-7,.,TRBD1
TGCGCCAGCAGCCAAGATCGTGGGGCCCTAAATGAAAAACTGTTTTTT,CASSQDRGALNEKLFF,TRBV4-3,TRBJ1-4,.,.
TGTGCCAGCAGCTTTGACAGGGGGACTGGGGCCAACGGCCTGACTTTC,CASSFDRGTGANGLTF,TRBV7-8,TRBJ2-6,.,TRBD1
TGTGCCAGCAGCTTACAGGGGGCTGGGGCCAACGTCCTGACTTTC,CASSLQGAGANVLTF,TRBV7-9,TRBJ2-6,.,TRBD1
TGTGCCAGCAGCTTATCGGCTAGCGGGAGTACTGGGGCCAACGGCCTGACTTTC,CASSLSASGSTGANGLTF,TRBV7-3,TRBJ2-6,.,TRBD2
TGTGCCAGCAGTACAGAGCGGGACTTCGAGCAGTACTTC,CASSTERDFEQYF,TRBV27,TRBJ2-7,.,TRBD2
TGTGCCAGCAGGTCCCGAGGACACCCCTACGAGCAGTACTTC,CASRSRGHPYEQYF,TRBV28,TRBJ2-7,.,.
TGTGCCAGCAGTTACTCTCGGGGATCTGGAAACACCATATATTTT,CASSYSRGSGNTIYF,TRBV6-5,TRBJ1-3,.,.
TGCGCCAGCAGCCAAGATGAGAATCAGCCCCAGCATTTT,CASSQDENQPQHF,TRBV4-3,TRBJ1-5,.,.
TGTGCCAGCAGCTTAGGGACAGAGTACACAGATACGCAGTATTTT,CASSLGTEYTDTQYF,TRBV7-9,TRBJ2-3,few,.
TGTGCCAGTAGTAAGGCGCAGGGCTCCTATGGCTACACCTTC,CASSKAQGSYGYTF,TRBV19,TRBJ1-2,.,.
TGTGCCAGCAGTTACGGGCAGGGAGGCCAAGAGACCCAGTACTTC,CASSYGQGGQETQYF,TRBV6-6,TRBJ2-5,.,.
TGTGCCAGTAGTAAGGACAGGGCTACGACGACTACCCGCACAGATACGCAGTATTTT,CASSKDRATTTTRTDTQYF,TRBV19,TRBJ2-3,.,TRBD1
TGCAGTGCTCTACTAACAGGGTACCACACCTTC,CSALLTGYHTF,TRBV20-1,TRBJ1-2,.,.
TGTGCCAGCAGTATGGATACCGGGGGCAATCAGCCCCAGCATTTT,CASSMDTGGNQPQHF,TRBV27,TRBJ1-5,.,.
TGTGCCAGCAGCCCAGGGGCAGCAAGCCACGAGCAGTACTTC,CASSPGAASHEQYF,TRBV9,TRBJ2-7,few,.
TGTGCCAGCAGTTTAGGGACTAGTGGGGAGACCCAGTACTTC,CASSLGTSGETQYF,TRBV27,TRBJ2-5,once,TRBD2
TGCAGCGTTGACGCGGGACTAGCGGGGGGTCCTAGCTCCTACAATGAGCAGTTCTTC,CSVDAGLAGGPSSYNEQFF,TRBV29-1,TRBJ2-1,.,TRBD2
TGTGCCAGCCGACTAGCGGGACAAGAGACCCAGTACTTC,CASRLAGQETQYF,TRBV5-4,TRBJ2-5,.,TRBD2
TGTGCCAGCAGACAAGGGGGCGCTGGGGCCAACGTCCTGACTTTC,CASRQGGAGANVLTF,TRBV6-5,TRBJ2-6,.,TRBD1
TGCAGCGTTGAAGTCGGTGGCGGGGAGCTGTTTTTT,CSVEVGGGELFF,TRBV29-1,TRBJ2-2,once,.
TGTGCCAGCAGCTTGGCTGGTGGTCAGGGCCACATTCAGTACTTC,CASSLAGGQGHIQYF,TRBV5-6,TRBJ2-4,.,.